The 32 T cell receptor beta chains below were found in one sample sequenced in a study of cytomegalovirus exposure and HLA in healthy donors. PCR involved 60 Vbeta and 13 Jbeta primers. The table came from immunoSEQ multiplex PCR; TCRdb's copy has only in-frame clones and leaves some out. Of over 150,000 clones in the sample, approximately 81% were seen once. Sequencing was carried out using PBMCs. The receptors shown here come from a woman aged 25 to 45 in good health and CMV-seropositive.

This clone was seen a few times. The V and J genes are TRBV10-3 and TRBJ1-3; D not resolved. In germline, CDR1 is ENHRY, CDR2 SYGVKD. The CDR3 consists of 14 residues. V was trimmed by 4 bases and J by 2 bases, leaving 9 bases between them. The CDR3 sequence: CAISAEVTGNTIYF. For the CDR3, the DNA is TGTGCCATCAGTGCAGAGGTCACTGGAAACACCATATATTTT.

This rearrangement joins TRBV27 to TRBJ2-7, with 9 bases aligning to TRBD1. This CDR3 is 13 amino acids long. Germline V gene data show CDR1 as MNHEY and CDR2 as SMNVEV (reference sequence). Unmatched junction bases numbered 5, after V lost 7 bases and J lost 4 bases. In nucleotides, the CDR3 is TGTGCCAGCATGGGACAGGGAGGGTACGAGCAGTACTTC. Translated, it gives CASMGQGGYEQYF.

This chain connects TRBV18 to TRBJ2-3; TRBD1 matches 11 bases. V was clipped by 4 bases and J by 1 base; unmatched bases: 7. The CDR3 extends over 17 amino acids. Germline V gene sequence: CDR1 KGHSH, CDR2 LQKENI. The CDR3 DNA sequence: TGTGCCAGCTCACGGACAGGGGGCGCATCGGGCACAGATACGCAGTATTTT. Residues: CASSRTGGASGTDTQYF.

The chain joins TRBV28 to TRBJ2-3, with 10 bases matching TRBD2. This CDR3 contains 18 residues. CDR1 is MDHEN, CDR2 SYDVKM, per germline. With V trimmed by 4 bases and J by 3 bases, 13 bases remained unmatched. The DNA for the CDR3 is TGTGCCAGCAGTTCAATGGCTAGCGGGGGAGTAGTGACAGATACGCAGTATTTT. As protein: CASSSMASGGVVTDTQYF. The whole variable domain, remainder taken from reference TRBV28 and TRBJ2-3, is DVKVTQSSRYLVKRTGEKVFLECVQDMDHENMFWYRQDPGLGLRLIYFSYDVKMKEKGDIPEGYSVSREKKERFSLILESASTNQTSMYLCASSSMASGGVVTDTQYFGPGTRLTVL.

V and J are TRBV29-1 and TRBJ2-7; TRBD1 matches 9 bases. Germline V gene data show CDR1 as SQVTM and CDR2 as ANQGSEA. CDR3 length: 15 residues. J lost 7 bases, V lost 4 bases, and 14 bases had no gene match. CDR3 bases: TGCAGCGTTGGAGGTCCGGGACAGGGATCGCAGGAGCAGTACTTC. This gives the protein CSVGGPGQGSQEQYF.

The chain recombines TRBV6-4 with TRBJ1-5; D unresolved. The CDR3 is made up of 11 amino acids. V was clipped by 6 bases and J by 10 bases, with 10 bases between them. From germline, CDR1 is MRHNA and CDR2 SNTAGT. The CDR3 spells CASRPVCPQHF. The DNA for the CDR3 is TGTGCCAGCAGACCAGTGTGCCCCCAGCATTTT.

The chain has TRBV7-8 and TRBJ1-2; D ambiguous. V lost 3 bases to trimming and J lost 5 bases, with 10 bases between them. There are 13 residues in the CDR3. Per the germline V gene, CDR1 is SGHVS and CDR2 is FQNEAQ. The CDR3 DNA sequence: TGTGCCAGCAGCTTGTACCCAGGTTATGGCTACACCTTC. Translating it yields CASSLYPGYGYTF.

This clone was detected only once. The genes are TRBV7-9 and TRBJ2-5; 7 bases align to TRBD1. J was trimmed by 5 bases and V by 1 base; bases with no gene match: 4. CDR3 length: 14 residues. Germline CDR1 and CDR2: SEHNR and FQNEAQ (reference sequence). The CDR3 reads CASSLVGQWETQYF. The CDR3 DNA reads as TGTGCCAGCAGCTTAGTGGGACAGTGGGAGACCCAGTACTTC.

V is TRBV7-6 and J is TRBJ2-3; D remains ambiguous. The CDR3 has 11 amino acids. V shed 5 bases and J shed 2 bases, with 2 bases lying between them. Germline CDR1 SGHVS, CDR2 FNYEAQ. The CDR3 DNA reads TGTGCCAGCAGCCTCACAGATACGCAGTATTTT. This codes for CASSLTDTQYF.

The V call is TRBV14, the J call TRBJ2-1; D call uncertain. The V gene's germline CDR1 is SGHDN and CDR2 FVKESK. CDR3 size: 14 residues. Trimming took off 4 bases at V and 2 bases at J, with 9 bases between the two ends. Written as DNA, the CDR3 is TGTGCCAGCAGCCGAGACCCCACCTACAATGAGCAGTTCTTC. Residues: CASSRDPTYNEQFF.

The rearrangement links TRBV6-1 to TRBJ2-7, with D maybe TRBD1 (6 bases). V lost 7 bases to trimming and J lost 2 bases, with 18 bases between them. This CDR3 is 15 amino acids long. Germline V gene lookup returns CDR1 MNHNS and CDR2 SASEGT. The CDR3 DNA sequence: TGTGCCAGCAAACTCGACCCGACAGGCCCCTACGAGCAGTACTTC. This codes for CASKLDPTGPYEQYF.

The chain has TRBV11-1 and TRBJ1-2; D is unresolved. V was trimmed by 1 base and J by 4 bases, leaving 19 bases between them. CDR1 and CDR2 from the germline V gene are SGHAT and FQDESV (reference sequence). The CDR3 consists of 17 residues. CDR3 residues: CASSLDLGNGATYGYTF. The CDR3 bases are TGTGCCAGCAGCTTAGATCTCGGGAACGGAGCCACCTATGGCTACACCTTC.

This chain links TRBV19 with TRBJ2-1; TRBD1 aligns across 8 bases. The CDR3 contains 15 residues. The germline V gene has CDR1 LNHDA and CDR2 SQIVND (reference sequence). The V and J ends lost 3 bases and 3 bases, in that order; junction bases with no gene match: 4. The CDR3 here is CASSMRTGIYNEQFF. CDR3 in DNA: TGTGCCAGTAGTATGCGGACAGGGATCTACAATGAGCAGTTCTTC.

The chain links TRBV7-2 to TRBJ2-3; 7 bases line up with TRBD2. This CDR3 region has 16 residues. V lost 8 bases and J lost 3; bases outside the gene matches: 14. The V gene's germline CDR1 is SGHTA and CDR2 FQGNSA. CDR3 sequence reads: CASLRSRGEATDTQYF. As DNA, the CDR3 is TGTGCCAGCCTCCGGAGTCGGGGGGAGGCGACAGATACGCAGTATTTT.

The V gene is TRBV27, the J gene TRBJ2-2; tentatively, D is TRBD2 (6 bases). CDR1 MNHEY and CDR2 SMNVEV come from the germline V gene (reference sequence). V gave up 0 bases and J gave up 6 bases, with 17 bases separating them. The CDR3 is made up of 17 amino acids. CDR3 residues: CASSLSVFGGRSGELFF. Written as DNA, the CDR3 is TGTGCCAGCAGTTTATCGGTTTTCGGGGGTCGGTCCGGGGAGCTGTTTTTT.

This chain links TRBV2 with TRBJ1-1, with a possible D match to TRBD1 (6 bases). This CDR3 is 13 amino acids long. Deletions cut 4 bases from V and 4 bases from J, with 10 bases between. CDR1 and CDR2 from the germline V gene are SNHLY and FYNNEI. CDR3 DNA sequence: TGTGCCAGCAGTGTGGGGGCTGGCACTGAAGCTTTCTTT. It encodes CASSVGAGTEAFF.

V gene TRBV14 combines with J gene TRBJ1-6; weak D call: TRBD1 (6 bases). Trimming removed 3 bases from V and 4 bases from J, with 10 bases in between. From germline, CDR1 is SGHDN and CDR2 FVKESK. The CDR3 length is 15 residues. CDR3 coding DNA: TGTGCCAGCAGCCAGTTAGGACAGTATAATTCACCCCTCCACTTT. This gives the protein CASSQLGQYNSPLHF. Full variable domain (outside the CDR3, taken from reference TRBV14 and TRBJ1-6): EAGVTQFPSHSVIEKGQTVTLRCDPISGHDNLYWYRRVMGKEIKFLLHFVKESKQDESGMPNNRFLAERTGGTYSTLKVQPAELEDSGVYFCASSQLGQYNSPLHFGNGTRLTVT.

The V gene is TRBV2, the J gene TRBJ1-1, with D perhaps TRBD1 (6 bases). The V end lost 0 bases, the J end lost 3 bases, and 11 bases lay between the germline ends. This CDR3 comprises 15 residues. Germline CDR1 SNHLY, CDR2 FYNNEI. The CDR3 spells CASSEAVGGHTEAFF. CDR3 DNA: TGTGCCAGCAGTGAAGCTGTAGGGGGTCACACTGAAGCTTTCTTT.

V and J are TRBV7-2 and TRBJ1-5; 8 bases match TRBD1. In germline, CDR1 is SGHTA, CDR2 FQGNSA. The trim removed 5 bases at V and 0 bases at J, leaving 6 bases unmatched. There are 16 residues in the CDR3. Here the CDR3 DNA reads TGTGCCAGCAGCCTCTGGACAGGGTATAGCAATCAGCCCCAGCATTTT. As protein: CASSLWTGYSNQPQHF.

The chain carries TRBV6-5 and TRBJ1-4, with TRBD1 matching 7 bases. J gave up 4 bases and V 7 bases, and 9 bases lay outside the gene matches. The CDR3 consists of 15 residues. CDR1 is MNHEY and CDR2 is SVGAGI in the germline V gene. In nucleotides, the CDR3 is TGTGCCAGCACCACCCAGGGGGGCGTTAATGAAAAACTGTTTTTT. This translates into CASTTQGGVNEKLFF.

V usage is TRBV2 and J usage is TRBJ1-3; 9 bases align to TRBD1. The CDR3 spans 15 residues. Germline V lookup: CDR1 SNHLY, CDR2 FYNNEI. J was trimmed by 2 bases and V by 7 bases; bases with no gene match: 6. The CDR3 DNA is TGTGCCAGCAATCAACAGGGGGCGCCTGGAAACACCATATATTTT. Translation gives CASNQQGAPGNTIYF.

V is TRBV5-1 and J is TRBJ1-1, with D unresolved. The CDR3 contains 14 residues. V dropped 0 bases and J dropped 2 bases, with 8 bases sitting between them. The V gene's germline CDR1 is SGHRS and CDR2 YFSETQ. CDR3 in amino acids: CASSLARSNTEAFF. Here the CDR3 DNA reads TGCGCCAGCAGCTTGGCCAGGTCAAACACTGAAGCTTTCTTT.

The chain employs TRBV7-9 and TRBJ2-1, with D maybe TRBD2 (6 bases). CDR1 SEHNR and CDR2 FQNEAQ come from the germline V gene (reference sequence). The CDR3 runs 15 residues. Trimming removed 1 base at V and 6 bases at J, with 13 bases between. This chain's CDR3 is CASSLGDWGGNEQFF. The CDR3 DNA follows: TGTGCCAGCAGCTTAGGGGACTGGGGAGGCAATGAGCAGTTCTTC.

CDR3 sequence (DNA): TGTGCCAGTCGAAGACAGTTGGGGTTCTATGGCTACACCTTC. It codes for CASRRQLGFYGYTF. The rearrangement links TRBV19 to TRBJ1-2; D perhaps matches TRBD1 (5 bases). V was trimmed by 8 bases and J by 4 bases, leaving 17 bases between them. Germline CDR1 LNHDA, CDR2 SQIVND (reference sequence). The length of the CDR3 is 14 residues.

The chain recombines TRBV18 with TRBJ1-2, with TRBD1 matching over 8 bases. The CDR3 length is 14 residues. V shed 3 bases, J shed 6 bases, and the junction held 6 bases outside the gene matches. The germline CDR1 and CDR2 sequences are KGHSH and LQKENI. CDR3 residues: CASSPRQGRDGYTF. The CDR3 DNA follows: TGTGCCAGCTCACCGAGACAGGGGCGGGATGGCTACACCTTC.

V gene TRBV19 combines with J gene TRBJ1-2; D remains ambiguous. The CDR3 loop spans 13 amino acids. Trimming took 2 bases from V and 7 from J, leaving 11 bases between them. Looked up from germline, CDR1 is LNHDA and CDR2 is SQIVND (reference sequence). The CDR3 DNA sequence: TGTGCCAGTAGTATACCCGGGATAGGTGGCTACACCTTC. Translation gives CASSIPGIGGYTF.

The V call is TRBV5-6, the J call TRBJ1-2, with 7 bases aligning to TRBD1. V shed 3 bases, J shed 8 bases, and the junction held 4 bases outside the gene matches. The CDR3 loop spans 12 amino acids. Germline CDR1 reads SGHDT; CDR2 reads YYEEEE. The CDR3 sequence: CASSSGGYGYTF. The CDR3 DNA reads TGTGCCAGCAGCTCAGGGGGTTACGGCTACACCTTC.

The chain links TRBV7-2 to TRBJ1-2; D gene unclear. Trimming left V 3 bases short and J 7 bases short, with 12 bases between. The CDR3 extends over 13 amino acids. CDR1 and CDR2 (germline): SGHTA, FQGNSA. The CDR3 here is CASSLSPGSGYTF. In nucleotides, the CDR3 is TGTGCCAGCAGCTTGAGCCCCGGGAGTGGCTACACCTTC.

In regard to this clone: This same CDR3 is encoded by further DNA sequences in the sample. The chain links TRBV5-1 to TRBJ1-5, with a weak D call TRBD1 (6 bases). The ends were cut back, 0 bases at V and 6 bases at J, with 13 bases in the middle. The CDR3 consists of 15 residues. Germline V gene lookup returns CDR1 SGHRS and CDR2 YFSETQ. CDR3 bases: TGCGCCAGCAGCTTGGGATCAGGGGACGGTCAGCCCCAGCATTTT. Protein product: CASSLGSGDGQPQHF. Together with reference TRBV5-1 and TRBJ1-5, the CDR3 gives the full variable domain: KAGVTQTPRYLIKTRGQQVTLSCSPISGHRSVSWYQQTPGQGLQFLFEYFSETQRNKGNFPGRFSGRQFSNSRSEMNVSTLELGDSALYLCASSLGSGDGQPQHFGDGTRLSIL.

The rearrangement uses TRBV7-8 and TRBJ2-1; 7 bases align to TRBD2. Per the germline V gene, CDR1 is SGHVS and CDR2 is FQNEAQ. This CDR3 is built from 13 residues. V lost 3 bases and J lost 7; bases outside the gene matches: 3. In DNA, the CDR3 is TGTGCCAGCAGCTTTGGCGGGGGAAATGAGCAGTTCTTC. This encodes CASSFGGGNEQFF.

The rearrangement joins TRBV19 to TRBJ1-1, with 7 nucleotides matching TRBD1. Germline V gene sequence: CDR1 LNHDA, CDR2 SQIVND (reference sequence). The CDR3 contains 14 residues. Losses at the gene ends were 6 bases for V and 4 bases for J; bases not matched to a gene: 8. In nucleotides, the CDR3 is TGTGCCAGTAGCCAAGGGGGCGCGGGCACTGAAGCTTTCTTT. Translated: CASSQGGAGTEAFF.

The J gene is TRBJ2-7, the V gene TRBV5-4; 10 bases map to TRBD1. The germline V gene encodes CDR1 SGHNT and CDR2 YYREEE (reference sequence). This CDR3 contains 14 residues. V shed 2 bases and J 6 bases; nucleotides not matched to a gene: 5. The chain's CDR3 is CASSLDRGQGEQYF. The CDR3 nucleotides read TGTGCCAGCAGCTTAGACAGGGGGCAGGGCGAGCAGTACTTC.